This TCR beta chain comes out of a study of post-analysis software for immune sequencing data. This clonotype was observed many times. The target antigen is unknown. The length of the CDR3 is 14 residues. Germline lookup yields CDR1 ENHRY and CDR2 SYGVKD. Points from the study as a whole: Controls had lower frequencies than patients of about 5 TRBV segments, which included TRBV5-6, TRBV5-1 and TRBV20-1.

Unique molecular identifiers tagged the TCR beta cDNA libraries. TCRdb reanalysed the PCR reads using MiXCR and keeps one entry per CDR3 protein. The sample comprises roughly 730,000 distinct CDR3 sequences, about 27% of which are singletons, and around 0.55% rests with the top ten. The chain employs TRBV10-3 and TRBJ2-3; the match to TRBD2 covers 9 bases. Input material: blood. This receptor was taken from a girl aged 10-17 years with multiple sclerosis. In nucleotides, the CDR3 is TGTGCAACGTTGGGCGGGAGGGTAACAGATACGCAGTATTTT. Its protein product is CATLGGRVTDTQYF.